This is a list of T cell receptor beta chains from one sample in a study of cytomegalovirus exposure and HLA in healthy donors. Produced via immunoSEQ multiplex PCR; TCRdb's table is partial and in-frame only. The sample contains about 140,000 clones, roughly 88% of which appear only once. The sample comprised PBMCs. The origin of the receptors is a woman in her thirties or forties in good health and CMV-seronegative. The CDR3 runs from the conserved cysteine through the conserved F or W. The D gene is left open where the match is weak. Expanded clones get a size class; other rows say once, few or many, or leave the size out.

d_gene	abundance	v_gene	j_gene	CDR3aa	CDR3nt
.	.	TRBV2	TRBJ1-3	CASFGASSGNTIYF	TGTGCCAGCTTTGGAGCAAGCTCTGGAAACACCATATATTTT
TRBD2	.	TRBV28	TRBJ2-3	CASRPYAGGGSSGRSSSSTDTQYF	TGTGCCAGCAGGCCATATGCGGGGGGAGGGTCTAGCGGGAGGTCCTCCTCTAGCACAGATACGCAGTATTTT
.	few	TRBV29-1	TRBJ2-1	CSVRAGEQFF	TGCAGCGTTAGGGCGGGGGAGCAGTTCTTC
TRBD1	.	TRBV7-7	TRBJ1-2	CASSSGTGANSNYGYTF	TGTGCTAGCAGTTCGGGGACAGGGGCCAACAGCAACTATGGCTACACCTTC
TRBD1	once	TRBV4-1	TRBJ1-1	CASSHGTGNTEAFF	TGCGCCAGCAGCCATGGGACAGGGAACACTGAAGCTTTCTTT
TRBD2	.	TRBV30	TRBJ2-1	CAGRGGVHNEQFF	TGTGCCGGGAGGGGAGGGGTACACAATGAGCAGTTCTTC
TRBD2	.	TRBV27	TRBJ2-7	CASSLRDYQSGAYEQYF	TGTGCCAGCAGTTTGCGGGACTACCAAAGTGGGGCCTACGAGCAGTACTTC
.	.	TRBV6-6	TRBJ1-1	CASSLLRRAEAFF	TGTGCCAGCAGTTTACTGCGTCGCGCTGAAGCTTTCTTT
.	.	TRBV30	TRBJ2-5	CAWSGELSRQRTQYF	TGTGCCTGGTCAGGGGAACTGAGCAGGCAACGGACCCAGTACTTC
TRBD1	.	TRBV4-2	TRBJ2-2	CASSRRGTGRDTGELFF	TGTGCCAGCAGCCGTCGGGGGACAGGGAGGGACACCGGGGAGCTGTTTTTT
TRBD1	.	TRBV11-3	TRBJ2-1	CASSLGDGQGGEQFF	TGTGCCAGCAGTTTGGGGGACGGACAGGGAGGTGAGCAGTTCTTC
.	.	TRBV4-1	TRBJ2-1	CASSQESLLVGNEQFF	TGCGCCAGCAGCCAAGAATCCCTCCTAGTCGGCAATGAGCAGTTCTTC
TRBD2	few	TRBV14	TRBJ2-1	CASSHELAGGGEQFF	TGTGCCAGCAGCCATGAACTAGCGGGAGGAGGTGAGCAGTTCTTC
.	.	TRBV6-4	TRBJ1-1	CASSAQVNTEAFF	TGTGCCAGCAGTGCCCAGGTGAACACTGAAGCTTTCTTT
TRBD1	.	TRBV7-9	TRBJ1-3	CASSGTGIYGNTIYF	TGTGCCAGCAGTGGGACAGGGATTTATGGAAACACCATATATTTT
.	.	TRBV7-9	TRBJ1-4	CASSFPGGAVEKLFF	TGTGCCAGCAGCTTCCCCGGGGGAGCAGTGGAAAAACTGTTTTTT
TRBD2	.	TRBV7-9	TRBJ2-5	CSSSLWLAGEETQYF	TGTTCCAGCAGCTTATGGCTAGCGGGAGAGGAGACCCAGTACTTC
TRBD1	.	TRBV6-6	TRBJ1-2	CASETGVNYGYTF	TGTGCCAGCGAGACAGGGGTTAACTATGGCTACACCTTC
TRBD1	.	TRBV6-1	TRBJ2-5	CATQGGRAEETQYF	TGTGCCACCCAAGGGGGCAGGGCGGAGGAGACCCAGTACTTC
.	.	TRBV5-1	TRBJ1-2	CASSLGTAPPRGYTF	TGCGCCAGCAGCTTGGGGACAGCCCCCCCGAGAGGCTACACCTTC